This T cell receptor beta chain was captured in a study of early T cells in non-severe SARS-CoV-2 infection. Study at large: Sequencing targeted bulk RNA from unsorted whole blood, leaving chains unpaired. General study findings and limits: Matches to VDJdb favored anti-spike CD8 responses and missed private and CD4 specificities.

In the library, individual cDNA molecules carried attached unique molecular identifiers. TCRdb re-derived calls from the 5' RACE reads in MiXCR, one entry per CDR3 protein. The data contain 97,000 or so distinct CDR3 sequences, about 10% of them singletons. The CDR3 loop spans 14 amino acids. In germline, CDR1 is GTSNPN, CDR2 SVGIG (reference sequence). The germline V and J ends were trimmed by 0 bases and 2 bases, with 9 bases remaining between them. The sample holds a few counts of this clonotype. What it binds is unknown. This clonotype was obtained from an adult who was a healthcare worker with PCR-confirmed SARS-CoV-2 infection or an uninfected control (not recorded which). The sequenced sample was whole blood, obtained at baseline. The chain uses TRBV30 and TRBJ2-3; perhaps D is TRBD1 or TRBD2 (5 bases each). CDR3 nucleotides: TGTGCCTGGAGTGTACCGGGGCCCACAGATACGCAGTATTTT. It yields the protein CAWSVPGPTDTQYF.